These T cell receptor beta chains were read from a single sample in a study of regulatory T cells in long-lasting Graves disease. TCRdb processed the multiplex PCR reads anew with MiXCR; each CDR3 protein has one entry. The repertoire holds fewer than 500,000 distinct CDR3 sequences, with around 16% as singletons. The same sample was also studied in work on T cells in Graves' hyperthyroidism and ophthalmopathy.

Specimen: peripheral blood mononuclear cells (PBMCs), collected at new diagnosis, from a patient treated with antithyroid drugs. All receptors come from a man aged 35-49 years with Graves disease. CDR3s include the opening cysteine and the closing phenylalanine or tryptophan. The order of the fields is CDR3 length, V gene, J gene, D gene, CDR3 protein. A D gene is named only where the DNA matches it firmly.

16	TRBV6-5	TRBJ1-1	-	CASSYYGGIAATEAFF
20	TRBV11-3	TRBJ2-1	-	CASSLLGLMKTTGNTNEQFF
15	TRBV27	TRBJ2-4	TRBD2	CASSLLGGKKNIQYF
15	TRBV2	TRBJ2-1	-	CASSVGLSSYNEQFF
15	TRBV2	TRBJ2-1	TRBD2	CASSSRLAGVNEQFF
12	TRBV7-2	TRBJ2-3	-	CASGDPQGTQYF
15	TRBV12-3/TRBV12-4	TRBJ2-1	-	CASSSIGSSYNEQFF
14	TRBV28	TRBJ2-1	TRBD1	CASGLGQGSNEQFF
13	TRBV27	TRBJ2-2	-	CASRERVTGELFF
13	TRBV20-1	TRBJ2-1	-	CSARSGSYNGQFF
13	TRBV6-1	TRBJ1-2	TRBD1	CASKRTGLRGYTF
16	TRBV5-6	TRBJ1-1	TRBD1	CASSLVPGQGLFRAFF
13	TRBV6-2/TRBV6-3	TRBJ2-1	-	CASSYSNGVNKFF
12	TRBV29-1	TRBJ1-2	-	CSVLTGAPGYTF
13	TRBV14	TRBJ2-7	-	CASSQGGGDEQYF
14	TRBV9	TRBJ2-1	-	CASTEAVSYNEQFF
14	TRBV29-1	TRBJ2-5	-	CSVEWGTRQETQYF
16	TRBV24-1	TRBJ2-3	-	CATSDPGQTSVDTQYF
16	TRBV27	TRBJ2-2	-	CASSLRAGRNTGELFF
15	TRBV5-1	TRBJ1-4	-	CASSLGTVPNEKLFF
17	TRBV3-1	TRBJ2-7	TRBD2	CASSQDTRGRAHYEQYF
11	TRBV24-1	TRBJ2-1	-	CATSDYYEQFF
17	TRBV11-2	TRBJ2-3	TRBD2	CASSLTPRAGGTDTQYF
13	TRBV11-2	TRBJ2-5	-	CASSSDRWETQYF
16	TRBV6-2/TRBV6-3	TRBJ2-2	-	CASSYLAHANTGELFF
13	TRBV6-1	TRBJ2-7	TRBD2	CASSSGRAFEQYF
15	TRBV30	TRBJ2-1	-	CAWSADWSSYNEQFF
12	TRBV20-1	TRBJ2-5	TRBD2	CSARELAGAQYF
16	TRBV6-5	TRBJ2-3	-	CASSYDISVSTDTQYF
16	TRBV24-1	TRBJ2-5	TRBD2	CATSDSGLAGGETQYF
14	TRBV9	TRBJ2-1	-	CASSVVQLEGEQFF
13	TRBV7-3	TRBJ2-5	-	CASSWGLQETQYF
16	TRBV7-3	TRBJ2-3	TRBD1	CASSPGQDLFEYTQYF
14	TRBV20-1	TRBJ2-4	-	CSARGRDAKNIQYF
15	TRBV20-1	TRBJ2-5	TRBD2	CSGMTSGRGQETQYF
15	TRBV7-2	TRBJ1-5	-	CASSQTTFRDQPQHF
19	TRBV6-1	TRBJ2-3	-	CASSARLVSGLMSTDTQYF
15	TRBV7-3	TRBJ2-3	-	CASSLRGERTDTQYF
16	TRBV18	TRBJ2-1	-	CASSREGTGIYNEQFF
15	TRBV20-1	TRBJ2-7	TRBD2	CSATTSGSSSDEQYF
16	TRBV19	TRBJ2-4	TRBD2	CASSGLAGNSKNIQYF
15	TRBV11-2	TRBJ2-7	-	CASSLVRGDNYEQYF
12	TRBV11-2	TRBJ2-7	-	CASSWQAYEQYF
14	TRBV5-1	TRBJ2-1	TRBD1	CASRTGTGEVEQFF
13	TRBV5-5	TRBJ1-1	-	CASSSGTKPEAFF
12	TRBV27	TRBJ2-3	-	CASSSAPDTQYF
14	TRBV2	TRBJ2-7	TRBD1	CASSTGQGRNEQYF
13	TRBV28	TRBJ2-7	TRBD1	CASNRDRAHEQYF
14	TRBV7-8	TRBJ2-7	-	CASSSHQNSYEQYF
14	TRBV11-2	TRBJ2-7	TRBD2	CASSPYSGSREQYF
14	TRBV11-2	TRBJ2-7	TRBD2	CASSYLAGEYEQYF
16	TRBV3-1	TRBJ2-5	TRBD2	CASSQLAGGQQETQYF
15	TRBV2	TRBJ1-5	-	CASSEQGRGNQPQHF
15	TRBV9	TRBJ2-7	-	CASSVGVGGAYEQYF